This paragraph reports one TCR beta chain. Antigen: not known. Separate from the approximately 600-subject first cohort was the roughly 130-subject validation cohort, to which the donors belonged. The CDR3 loop spans 15 amino acids. Looked up from germline, CDR1 is SGHRS and CDR2 is YFSETQ. The V and J ends lost 4 bases and 0 bases respectively, with 11 bases between them. The sample comes from a study of cytomegalovirus exposure and HLA in healthy donors. In the study overall: It was reported in a later analysis that the 120 validation repertoires used the same platform as the 666 first-cohort repertoires.

Overall study results and limits: Cytomegalovirus-associated TCR beta chains were listed, numbering over 150.

This table comes from immunoSEQ multiplex PCR, and its TCRdb copy is limited to in-frame clones, with some not included. The sample shows more than 250,000 clones, 86% of them seen only once. The chain recombines TRBV5-1 with TRBJ2-1; unclear D gene. This receptor was obtained from a woman aged 18-29 years in good health and CMV-seronegative. The sequencing input was PBMCs. The CDR3 spells CASSQDASSYNEQFF. DNA for the CDR3: TGCGCCAGCAGCCAAGACGCTAGCTCCTACAATGAGCAGTTCTTC.